A single sample is the source of the 19 T cell receptor beta chains below, sequenced in a study of cytomegalovirus exposure and HLA in healthy donors. PCR amplification relied on 60 Vbeta primers (plus 13 Jbeta primers). Some clones are missing from TCRdb's copy, which holds only in-frame ones; the method was immunoSEQ multiplex PCR. The repertoire holds approximately 150,000 clones, almost 80% seen once, with 9.7% in the top ten. Specimen: PBMCs. The receptors originated from a man between 18 and 29 years old in good health and CMV-seropositive.

Remarks on this clone: Given the absence of the conserved phenylalanine or tryptophan at the CDR3 end, a read error is likely. The same CDR3 is also encoded by other DNA sequences in this sample. The chain combines TRBV6-1 with TRBJ1-6, with 9 bases fitting TRBD1. This CDR3 comprises 15 residues. Germline V gene data show CDR1 as MNHNS and CDR2 as SASEGT. V lost 3 bases and J lost 6; bases outside the gene matches: 3. The CDR3 here is CASSDPGQGNSPLHL. The CDR3 nucleotides are TGTGCCAGCAGTGATCCGGGACAGGGTAATTCACCCCTCCACCTT.

This chain uses TRBV5-1 with TRBJ2-1, with D possibly TRBD2 on 6 matching bases. Trimming cost V 0 bases and J 7 bases, with 14 bases left between them. Per the germline V gene, CDR1 is SGHRS and CDR2 is YFSETQ. This CDR3 has 15 residues. The CDR3 here is CASSLEASRGNEQFF. In DNA form, the CDR3 reads TGCGCCAGCAGCTTGGAGGCTAGTCGGGGGAATGAGCAGTTCTTC.

To note about this clone: The same CDR3 is also encoded by other DNA sequences in this sample. The V call is TRBV27, the J call TRBJ1-2; perhaps TRBD1 as D (5 bases). V was trimmed by 1 base and J by 8 bases, leaving 17 bases between them. The germline V gene has CDR1 MNHEY and CDR2 SMNVEV (reference sequence). CDR3 length equals 15 residues. CDR3 nucleotides: TGTGCCAGCAGTTTATTGCCGCTGGGGGGGGTCGGCTACACCTTC. Encoded protein: CASSLLPLGGVGYTF.

The V gene is TRBV19, the J gene TRBJ1-4, with D possibly TRBD1 on 6 matching bases. Germline loops: CDR1 LNHDA, CDR2 SQIVND (reference sequence). The CDR3 is 14 residues long. V was cut by 8 bases and J by 8 bases, with 18 bases left in between. The CDR3 loop reads CASRKGGAGEKLFF. The DNA for the CDR3 is TGTGCCAGTCGAAAGGGGGGGGCTGGGGAAAAACTGTTTTTT.

This clone was seen more than once but under ten times. This chain uses TRBV2 with TRBJ1-5; D ambiguous. CDR1 is SNHLY and CDR2 is FYNNEI in the germline V gene. V lost 3 bases to trimming and J lost 3 bases, with 15 bases between them. This CDR3 is built from 16 residues. The CDR3 DNA reads as TGTGCCAGCAGTGATTACTTGGAGGTGAACAATCAGCCCCAGCATTTT. It codes for CASSDYLEVNNQPQHF. Using reference TRBV2 and TRBJ1-5 for the parts outside the CDR3, the full variable domain is EPEVTQTPSHQVTQMGQEVILRCVPISNHLYFYWYRQILGQKVEFLVSFYNNEISEKSEIFDDQFSVERPDGSNFTLKIRSTKLEDSAMYFCASSDYLEVNNQPQHFGDGTRLSIL.

This sequence joins TRBV5-5 and TRBJ1-5; 7 bases are a match to TRBD1. This CDR3 has 15 residues. Germline loops: CDR1 SGHKS, CDR2 YYEKEE (reference sequence). Germline trimming cut 4 bases from V and 2 bases from J; bases unmatched to any gene: 6. The CDR3 reads CASSLRQGGNQPQHF. CDR3 in DNA: TGTGCCAGCAGCCTTCGACAGGGAGGCAATCAGCCCCAGCATTTT.

The rearrangement joins TRBV19 to TRBJ2-7; D unclear. The CDR3 spans 13 residues. Germline lookup yields CDR1 LNHDA and CDR2 SQIVND (reference sequence). V was trimmed by 5 bases and J by 0 bases, leaving 8 bases between them. The CDR3 nucleotides read TGTGCCAGTAGTCCAGTCTTCTCCTACGAGCAGTACTTC. Translated, it gives CASSPVFSYEQYF.

The gene calls are TRBV9 and TRBJ1-1; 7 bases map to TRBD1. Trimming took 3 bases from V and 2 from J; bases not matched to a gene: 4. The CDR3 spans 14 residues. The germline CDR1 and CDR2 sequences are SGDLS and YYNGEE. The DNA for the CDR3 is TGTGCCAGCAGCGCAGGGGGTTCTAACACTGAAGCTTTCTTT. As protein: CASSAGGSNTEAFF.

As concerns this clone: Germline and junction disagree at one end, which may indicate a read error. This chain joins TRBV6-4 and TRBJ2-3, with unresolved D. The CDR3 has 13 residues. Germline lookup yields CDR1 MRHNA and CDR2 SNTAGT. This CDR3 is CAGSDSNTGTQYF. The CDR3 bases are TGTGCCGGCAGTGACTCGAATACGGGTACGCAGTATTTT.

The DNA of the CDR3 is TGTGCCTGGAGTGTACGAGACTCACGCTCCTACGAGCAGTACTTC. Protein sequence: CAWSVRDSRSYEQYF. V is TRBV30 and J is TRBJ2-7; D remains ambiguous. V dropped 0 bases and J dropped 0 bases, with 12 bases sitting between them. The V gene's germline CDR1 is GTSNPN and CDR2 SVGIG (reference sequence). There are 15 residues in the CDR3. The variable domain in full, completed from reference TRBV30 and TRBJ2-7, reads SQTIHQWPATLVQPVGSPLSLECTVEGTSNPNLYWYRQAAGRGLQLLFYSVGIGQISSEVPQNLSASRPQDRQFILSSKKLLLSDSGFYLCAWSVRDSRSYEQYFGPGTRLTVT.

Concerning this clone: One end of the junction varies from germline; a read error may be responsible. This rearrangement joins TRBV5-1 to TRBJ2-3; possible D gene TRBD2, 5 bases. The germline gives CDR1 SGHRS, CDR2 YFSETQ. CDR3 length equals 14 residues. The CDR3: CASSLGPTTDKQYF. In DNA, the CDR3 is TGCGCCAGCAGCTTAGGGCCGACTACAGATAAGCAGTATTTT.

V gene TRBV27 combines with J gene TRBJ1-6; D may be TRBD1 (6 bases). V shed 7 bases and J shed 1 base, with 11 bases lying between them. Germline CDR1 and CDR2: MNHEY and SMNVEV (reference sequence). The CDR3 is made up of 15 amino acids. The CDR3 protein is CASKPDRSYNSPLHF. The CDR3 DNA reads TGTGCCAGCAAGCCTGACAGGTCCTATAATTCACCCCTCCACTTT.

The V call is TRBV7-9, the J call TRBJ2-1; 12 bases line up with TRBD2. CDR3 length: 17 amino acids. J was trimmed by 7 bases and V by 5 bases; bases with no gene match: 12. The V gene's germline CDR1 is SEHNR and CDR2 FQNEAQ (reference sequence). The CDR3 spells CASSAGTGTSGLNEQFF. CDR3 DNA sequence: TGTGCCAGCAGCGCGGGGACCGGGACTAGCGGGTTGAATGAGCAGTTCTTC.

This rearrangement joins TRBV7-9 to TRBJ1-1; TRBD1 aligns across 9 bases. J was trimmed by 4 bases and V by 6 bases; bases with no gene match: 0. Germline CDR1 reads SEHNR; CDR2 reads FQNEAQ (reference sequence). The CDR3 loop spans 12 amino acids. CDR3 region: CASRQGATEAFF. Written as DNA, the CDR3 is TGTGCCAGCAGACAGGGGGCCACTGAAGCTTTCTTT.

V and J are TRBV4-3 and TRBJ2-7, with TRBD1 identical over 10 bases. Germline V CDR1 and CDR2: LGHNA, YSLEER. Trimming cost V 5 bases and J 4 bases; bases outside gene matches: 8. CDR3 length: 15 residues. This CDR3 is CASSDSGTGEYEQYF. The CDR3 nucleotides read TGCGCCAGCAGCGACAGCGGGACAGGGGAGTACGAGCAGTACTTC.

V is TRBV6-5 and J is TRBJ2-7; perhaps TRBD1 as D (5 bases). Trimming left V 2 bases short and J 0 bases short, with 14 bases between. The CDR3 spans 16 residues. Germline V CDR1 and CDR2: MNHEY, SVGAGI. The chain's CDR3 is CASSYMVAGPSYEQYF. CDR3 DNA sequence: TGTGCCAGCAGTTACATGGTAGCAGGGCCCTCCTACGAGCAGTACTTC.

This chain links TRBV18 with TRBJ2-7; D unclear. Germline V gene sequence: CDR1 KGHSH, CDR2 LQKENI. V gave up 3 bases and J gave up 0 bases, with 15 bases separating them. The CDR3 runs to 16 residues. This CDR3 reads CASSPGLVQNSYEQYF. CDR3 coding DNA: TGTGCCAGCTCACCTGGATTGGTACAGAACTCCTACGAGCAGTACTTC.

CDR3 bases: TGTGCCAGCAGCAAACAGGCTATGAACACTGAAGCTTTCTTT. Amino acid sequence: CASSKQAMNTEAFF. The V call is TRBV5-4, the J call TRBJ1-1, with TRBD1 as a possible D gene (5 bases). The CDR3 totals 14 residues. CDR1 is SGHNT and CDR2 is YYREEE in the germline V gene (reference sequence). Trimming removed 4 bases from V and 0 bases from J, with 10 bases in between.

V is TRBV5-6 and J is TRBJ2-5; 10 positions agree with TRBD2. Looked up from germline, CDR1 is SGHDT and CDR2 is YYEEEE. J was trimmed by 11 bases and V by 0 bases; bases with no gene match: 10. The CDR3 has 15 amino acids. For the CDR3, the DNA is TGTGCCAGCAGCTTGGGTCTAGCGGGGGCTCGGGAGCAGTACTTC. This gives the protein CASSLGLAGAREQYF.